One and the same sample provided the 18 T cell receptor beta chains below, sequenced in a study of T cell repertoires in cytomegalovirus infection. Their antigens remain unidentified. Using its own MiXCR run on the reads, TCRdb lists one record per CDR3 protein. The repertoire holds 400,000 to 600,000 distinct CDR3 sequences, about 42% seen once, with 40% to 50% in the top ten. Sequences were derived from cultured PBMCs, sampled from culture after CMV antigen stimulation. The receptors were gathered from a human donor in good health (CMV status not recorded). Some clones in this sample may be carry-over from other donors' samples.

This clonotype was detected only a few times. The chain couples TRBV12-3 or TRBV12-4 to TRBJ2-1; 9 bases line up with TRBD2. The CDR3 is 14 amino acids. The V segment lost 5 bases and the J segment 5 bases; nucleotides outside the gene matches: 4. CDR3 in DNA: TGTGCCAGCAGTCCCGGGACTAGCCACAATGAGCAGTTCTTC. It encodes CASSPGTSHNEQFF.

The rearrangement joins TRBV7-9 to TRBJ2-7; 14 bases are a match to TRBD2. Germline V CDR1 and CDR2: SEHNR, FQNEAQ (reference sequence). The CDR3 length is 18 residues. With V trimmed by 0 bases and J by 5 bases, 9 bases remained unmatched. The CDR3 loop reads CASSLAGTSGRFTHEQYF. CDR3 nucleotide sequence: TGTGCCAGCAGCTTAGCGGGGACTAGCGGGAGATTTACCCACGAGCAGTACTTC. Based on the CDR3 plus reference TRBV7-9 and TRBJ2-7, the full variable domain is DTGVSQNPRHKITKRGQNVTFRCDPISEHNRLYWYRQTLGQGPEFLTYFQNEAQLEKSRLLSDRFSAERPKGSFSTLEIQRTEQGDSAMYLCASSLAGTSGRFTHEQYFGPGTRLTVT.

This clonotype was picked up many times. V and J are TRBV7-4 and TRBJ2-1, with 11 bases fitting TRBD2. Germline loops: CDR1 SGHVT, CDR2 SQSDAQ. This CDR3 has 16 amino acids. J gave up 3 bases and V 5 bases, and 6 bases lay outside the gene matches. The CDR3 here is CASSRRTSGCYNEQFF. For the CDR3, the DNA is TGTGCCAGCAGCCGACGGACTAGCGGGTGCTACAATGAGCAGTTCTTC.

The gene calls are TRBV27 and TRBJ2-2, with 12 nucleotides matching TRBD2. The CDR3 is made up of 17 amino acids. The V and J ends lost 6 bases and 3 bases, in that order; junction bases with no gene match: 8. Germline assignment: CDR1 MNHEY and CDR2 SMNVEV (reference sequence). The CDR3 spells CASSYERLAGDTGELFF. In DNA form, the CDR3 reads TGTGCCAGCAGCTACGAGAGACTAGCGGGAGACACCGGGGAGCTGTTTTTT.

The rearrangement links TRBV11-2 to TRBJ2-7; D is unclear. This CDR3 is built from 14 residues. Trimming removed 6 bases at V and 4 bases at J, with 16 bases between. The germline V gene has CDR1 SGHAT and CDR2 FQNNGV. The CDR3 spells CASRGQATPYEQYF. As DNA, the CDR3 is TGTGCCAGCAGGGGCCAGGCGACCCCATACGAGCAGTACTTC.

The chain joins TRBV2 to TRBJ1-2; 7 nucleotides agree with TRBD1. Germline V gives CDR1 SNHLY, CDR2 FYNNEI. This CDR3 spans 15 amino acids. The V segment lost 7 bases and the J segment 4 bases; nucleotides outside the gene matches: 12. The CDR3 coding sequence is TGTGCCAGCACACCCTGGGCAGGGGGGAGCTATGGCTACACCTTC. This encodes CASTPWAGGSYGYTF.

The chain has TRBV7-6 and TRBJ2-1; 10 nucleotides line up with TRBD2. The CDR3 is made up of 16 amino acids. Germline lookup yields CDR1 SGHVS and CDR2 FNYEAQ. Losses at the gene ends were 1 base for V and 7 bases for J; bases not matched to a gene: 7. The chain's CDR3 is CASSLDSLAGANEQFF. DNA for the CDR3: TGTGCCAGCAGCTTAGATTCGCTAGCGGGAGCGAATGAGCAGTTCTTC.

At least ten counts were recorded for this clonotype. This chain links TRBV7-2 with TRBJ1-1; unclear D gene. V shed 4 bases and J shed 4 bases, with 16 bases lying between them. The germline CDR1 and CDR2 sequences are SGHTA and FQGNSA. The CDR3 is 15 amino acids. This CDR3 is CASSSLWGVATEAFF. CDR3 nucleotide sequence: TGTGCCAGCAGCTCCCTATGGGGTGTGGCCACTGAAGCTTTCTTT.

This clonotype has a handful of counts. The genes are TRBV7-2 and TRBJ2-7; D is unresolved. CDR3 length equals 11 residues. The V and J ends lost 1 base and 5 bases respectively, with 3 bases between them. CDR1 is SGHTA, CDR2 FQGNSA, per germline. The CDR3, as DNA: TGTGCCAGCAGCTTAGTTGACGAGCAGTACTTC. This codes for CASSLVDEQYF.

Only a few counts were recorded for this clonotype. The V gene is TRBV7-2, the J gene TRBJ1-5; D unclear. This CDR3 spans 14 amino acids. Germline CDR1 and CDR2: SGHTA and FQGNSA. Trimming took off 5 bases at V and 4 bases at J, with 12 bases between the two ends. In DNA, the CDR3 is TGTGCCAGCAGCCTCCAAGGTCAAAATCAGCCCCAGCATTTT. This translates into CASSLQGQNQPQHF.

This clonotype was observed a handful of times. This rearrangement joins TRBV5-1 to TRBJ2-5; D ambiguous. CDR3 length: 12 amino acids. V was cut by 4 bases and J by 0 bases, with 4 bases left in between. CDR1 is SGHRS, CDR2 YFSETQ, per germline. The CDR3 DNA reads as TGCGCCAGCAGCCAGTACCAAGAGACCCAGTACTTC. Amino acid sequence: CASSQYQETQYF. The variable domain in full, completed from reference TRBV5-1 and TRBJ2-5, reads KAGVTQTPRYLIKTRGQQVTLSCSPISGHRSVSWYQQTPGQGLQFLFEYFSETQRNKGNFPGRFSGRQFSNSRSEMNVSTLELGDSALYLCASSQYQETQYFGPGTRLLVL.

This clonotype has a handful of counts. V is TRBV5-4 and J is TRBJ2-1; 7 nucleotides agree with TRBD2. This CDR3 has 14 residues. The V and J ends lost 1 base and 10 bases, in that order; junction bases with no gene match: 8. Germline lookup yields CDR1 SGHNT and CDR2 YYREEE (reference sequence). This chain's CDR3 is CASSLTLGREEQFF. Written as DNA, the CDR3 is TGTGCCAGCAGCTTGACTCTGGGGCGGGAGGAGCAGTTCTTC.

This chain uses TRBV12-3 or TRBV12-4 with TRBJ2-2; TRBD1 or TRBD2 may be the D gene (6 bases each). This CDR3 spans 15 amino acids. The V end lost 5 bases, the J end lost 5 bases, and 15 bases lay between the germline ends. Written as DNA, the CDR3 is TGTGCCAGCAGTCCCCCGGGGGCCAGTACCGGGGAGCTGTTTTTT. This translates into CASSPPGASTGELFF.

The CDR3 protein is CASSSGSGRGYEQYF. CDR3 sequence (DNA): TGTGCCAGCAGTTCGGGTAGCGGGAGGGGGTACGAGCAGTACTTC. The rearrangement links TRBV6-5 to TRBJ2-7, with TRBD2 identical over 11 bases. This CDR3 spans 15 amino acids. V was pared by 4 bases and J by 4 bases, with 6 bases of the junction left unmatched. CDR1 and CDR2 from the germline V gene are MNHEY and SVGAGI.

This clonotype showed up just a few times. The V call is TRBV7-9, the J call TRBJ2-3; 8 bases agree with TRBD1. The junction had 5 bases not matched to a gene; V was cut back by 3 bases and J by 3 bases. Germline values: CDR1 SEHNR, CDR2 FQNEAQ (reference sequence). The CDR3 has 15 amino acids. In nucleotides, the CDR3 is TGTGCCAGCAGCTTTCGCAGGGGGCCAACAGATACGCAGTATTTT. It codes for CASSFRRGPTDTQYF.

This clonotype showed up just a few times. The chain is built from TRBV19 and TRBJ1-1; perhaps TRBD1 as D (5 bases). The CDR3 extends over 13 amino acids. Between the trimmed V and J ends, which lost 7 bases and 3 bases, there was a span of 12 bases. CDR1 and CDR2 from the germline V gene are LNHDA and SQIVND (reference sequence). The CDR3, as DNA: TGTGCCAGTACGTTCAGGGCGGACACTGAAGCTTTCTTT. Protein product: CASTFRADTEAFF.

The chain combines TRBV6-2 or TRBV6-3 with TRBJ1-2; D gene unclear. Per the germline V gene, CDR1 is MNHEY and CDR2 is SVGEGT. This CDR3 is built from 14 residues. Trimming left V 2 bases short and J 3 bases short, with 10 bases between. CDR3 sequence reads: CASSYTGYDYGYTF. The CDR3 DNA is TGTGCCAGCAGTTACACGGGGTACGACTATGGCTACACCTTC.

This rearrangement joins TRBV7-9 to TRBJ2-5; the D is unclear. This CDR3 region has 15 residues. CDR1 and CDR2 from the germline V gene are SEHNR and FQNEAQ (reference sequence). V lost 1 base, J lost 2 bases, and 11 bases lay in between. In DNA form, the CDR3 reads TGTGCCAGCAGCTTAGGACGCCGAATACAAGAGACCCAGTACTTC. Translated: CASSLGRRIQETQYF.